This T cell receptor beta chain derives from a study of blood T cell repertoires in COVID-19. Study context: Donors in the United States, Italy and Spain gave samples during acute or convalescent COVID-19. PBMCs, B-cell-depleted T cells, or T cells provided the cDNA or gDNA that made up the material.

In the original processing: For nucleated cells, counts were estimated from reference gene primer amplification. The data were produced by immunoSEQ multiplex PCR, yet TCRdb's version contains in-frame clones alone and is incomplete. Clonal size and the V and J genes are those of that table, whereas D and trimming came from the DNA. Of roughly 180,000 clones in the sample, 70% to 80% were seen once. In germline, CDR1 is GTSNPN, CDR2 SVGIG (reference sequence). This CDR3 region has 12 residues. Trimming took 2 bases from V and 7 from J, leaving 12 bases between them. What was sequenced was peripheral blood. The chain carries TRBV30 and TRBJ2-7, with D maybe TRBD1 (5 bases). The clonotype was recovered from a woman aged 45-65 years with active or convalescent COVID-19. The CDR3 DNA reads TGTGCCTGGAGTCAAGGGGTTAAAGAGCAGTACTTC. Its translation: CAWSQGVKEQYF. The whole variable domain, remainder taken from reference TRBV30 and TRBJ2-7, is SQTIHQWPATLVQPVGSPLSLECTVEGTSNPNLYWYRQAAGRGLQLLFYSVGIGQISSEVPQNLSASRPQDRQFILSSKKLLLSDSGFYLCAWSQGVKEQYFGPGTRLTVT.